These 29 T cell receptor beta chains share one sample of origin, sequenced in a study of blood T cell repertoires in COVID-19. Assay: immunoSEQ multiplex PCR; the TCRdb copy retains only in-frame clones and omits some. The repertoire holds about 120,000 clones, with about nine tenths as singletons. Sequenced material: peripheral blood. The receptors derive from a man between 45 and 60 years old with acute or convalescent COVID-19.

This clone showed up just once. The CDR3 reads CASSESLASYEQYF. The CDR3, as DNA: TGTGCCAGCAGTGAGAGCTTAGCCTCCTACGAGCAGTACTTC. The chain is built from TRBV6-4 and TRBJ2-7; D remains ambiguous. This CDR3 spans 14 amino acids. Germline V gives CDR1 MRHNA, CDR2 SNTAGT. V lost 3 bases, J lost 0 bases, and 9 bases lay in between.

The chain combines TRBV10-3 with TRBJ1-2, with 11 bases identical to TRBD1. The CDR3 length is 14 residues. V lost 6 bases and J lost 3; bases outside the gene matches: 3. Germline CDR1 is ENHRY and CDR2 is SYGVKD. CDR3 in amino acids: CAIRGQGEHYGYTF. Here the CDR3 DNA reads TGTGCCATCAGGGGACAGGGGGAGCACTATGGCTACACCTTC.

V and J are TRBV15 and TRBJ1-1; no clear D gene. The CDR3 is 13 amino acids. CDR1 is LNHNV and CDR2 is YYDKDF in the germline V gene (reference sequence). Trimming cost V 0 bases and J 8 bases, with 10 bases left between them. CDR3 nucleotides: TGTGCCACCAGCAGAGATAAGGGCGGGGAAGCTTTCTTT. As protein: CATSRDKGGEAFF. The whole variable domain, filled in from reference TRBV15 and TRBJ1-1, reads DAMVIQNPRYQVTQFGKPVTLSCSQTLNHNVMYWYQQKSSQAPKLLFHYYDKDFNNEADTPDNFQSRRPNTSFCFLDIRSPGLGDTAMYLCATSRDKGGEAFFGQGTRLTVV.

The chain has TRBV11-3 and TRBJ2-1, with 10 bases that match TRBD1. CDR1 SGHNT and CDR2 YENEEA come from the germline V gene. There are 15 residues in the CDR3. Unmatched junction bases numbered 4, after V lost 5 bases and J lost 3 bases. As DNA, the CDR3 is TGTGCCAGCAGCCCTCGGGACAGGGGCTACAATGAGCAGTTCTTC. As protein: CASSPRDRGYNEQFF.

The rearrangement links TRBV27 to TRBJ1-1, with D maybe TRBD1 (5 bases). CDR3 length: 15 residues. Germline V CDR1 and CDR2: MNHEY, SMNVEV (reference sequence). Trimming left V 4 bases short and J 2 bases short, with 14 bases between. The DNA for the CDR3 is TGTGCCAGCAGTTCCCCACGGCAGGGCAACACTGAAGCTTTCTTT. This sequence encodes CASSSPRQGNTEAFF.

This chain joins TRBV4-1 and TRBJ2-7; 11 nucleotides agree with TRBD2. This CDR3 is 15 amino acids long. After removal of 4 bases from V and 2 bases from J, the junction contained 4 bases not matched to a gene. Germline values: CDR1 MGHRA, CDR2 YSYEKL. The CDR3: CASSRGTSGTYEQYF. The CDR3 DNA reads TGCGCCAGCAGCCGCGGGACTAGCGGAACCTACGAGCAGTACTTC.

This clone has only a few counts. This rearrangement joins TRBV11-2 to TRBJ1-3; perhaps TRBD1 as D (5 bases). The CDR3 loop spans 19 amino acids. The V and J ends lost 7 bases and 0 bases respectively, with 25 bases between them. The V gene's germline CDR1 is SGHAT and CDR2 FQNNGV. CDR3 protein: CASTYGVPGTFSSGNTIYF. The CDR3 region has the DNA TGTGCCAGCACTTATGGGGTCCCAGGGACTTTTTCCTCTGGAAACACCATATATTTT.

The chain couples TRBV19 to TRBJ2-2; the match to TRBD2 covers 8 bases. In germline, CDR1 is LNHDA, CDR2 SQIVND (reference sequence). V lost 2 bases and J lost 6; bases outside the gene matches: 8. The CDR3 is 16 amino acids. CDR3 nucleotides: TGTGCCAGTAGTATAAGGCCGGGACTAGTCCCCGGGGAGCTGTTTTTT. Translating gives CASSIRPGLVPGELFF.

The genes are TRBV29-1 and TRBJ2-7, with 7 nucleotides matching TRBD2. V lost 5 bases, J lost 0 bases, and 4 bases stayed unmatched. Germline CDR1 is SQVTM and CDR2 is ANQGSEA. The CDR3 is 13 residues long. CDR3 nucleotide sequence: TGCAGCGTTTGGGAGGGGCGCTCCTACGAGCAGTACTTC. Protein: CSVWEGRSYEQYF.

The chain joins TRBV5-1 to TRBJ1-4, with 8 nucleotides matching TRBD1. Per germline, CDR1 SGHRS and CDR2 YFSETQ. V was clipped by 9 bases and J by 6 bases; unmatched bases: 10. CDR3 length equals 14 residues. The CDR3 sequence is CATSIGQGDEKLFF. DNA of the CDR3: TGCGCCACCTCAATTGGACAGGGTGATGAAAAACTGTTTTTT. The variable domain in full, completed from reference TRBV5-1 and TRBJ1-4, reads KAGVTQTPRYLIKTRGQQVTLSCSPISGHRSVSWYQQTPGQGLQFLFEYFSETQRNKGNFPGRFSGRQFSNSRSEMNVSTLELGDSALYLCATSIGQGDEKLFFGSGTQLSVL.

V gene TRBV3-1 (or the pseudogene TRBV3-2) combines with J gene TRBJ1-1; D is uncertain. The germline CDR1 and CDR2 sequences are LGHDT and YNNKEL (reference sequence). V lost 4 bases to trimming and J lost 4 bases, with 10 bases between them. The CDR3 sequence is 13 residues long. CDR3 bases: TGTGCCAGCAGCCTTTATGCGGGCACTGAAGCTTTCTTT. Amino acid sequence: CASSLYAGTEAFF.

V gene TRBV27 combines with J gene TRBJ1-1, with no clear D. Germline loops: CDR1 MNHEY, CDR2 SMNVEV (reference sequence). The V and J ends lost 9 bases and 4 bases respectively, with 12 bases between them. The CDR3 extends over 12 amino acids. CDR3 region: CARPRVATEAFF. For the CDR3, the DNA is TGTGCCAGACCCCGGGTGGCCACTGAAGCTTTCTTT.

As to this clone: Additional DNA sequences in this sample encode the identical CDR3. This chain joins TRBV5-1 and TRBJ2-7; TRBD1 aligns across 12 bases. Germline CDR1 reads SGHRS; CDR2 reads YFSETQ. The CDR3 extends over 15 amino acids. J gave up 4 bases and V 0 bases, and 2 bases lay outside the gene matches. The CDR3 sequence: CASSLEGQGAYEQYF. The CDR3 region has the DNA TGCGCCAGCAGCTTGGAGGGACAGGGGGCGTACGAGCAGTACTTC.

The chain has TRBV24-1 and TRBJ1-2; D possibly corresponds to TRBD1 (6 bases). The V and J ends lost 3 bases and 7 bases respectively, with 14 bases between them. Germline values: CDR1 KGHDR, CDR2 SFDVKD. CDR3 length equals 14 residues. The CDR3 is CATSDGGQIRGYTF. DNA for the CDR3: TGTGCCACCAGTGATGGAGGACAGATTCGTGGCTACACCTTC.

This chain connects TRBV5-1 to TRBJ1-2; D possibly corresponds to TRBD1 (6 bases). The CDR3 sequence is 15 residues long. V lost 3 bases and J lost 2, with 14 bases in between. The germline V gene encodes CDR1 SGHRS and CDR2 YFSETQ. The CDR3 loop is CASSSLGRGNYGYTF. The CDR3 nucleotides read TGCGCCAGCAGCTCTCTGGGAAGGGGGAACTATGGCTACACCTTC.

The CDR3 nucleotides read TGTGCCAGCAGCTTGGAGAACAGGGGCTCTGGGGCTTTCTTT. It specifies CASSLENRGSGAFF. The rearrangement links TRBV5-6 to TRBJ1-1; 7 nucleotides align to TRBD1. V was clipped by 0 bases and J by 11 bases; unmatched bases: 10. The V gene's germline CDR1 is SGHDT and CDR2 YYEEEE. The CDR3 is made up of 14 amino acids.

This clone was recorded once. The chain combines TRBV5-1 with TRBJ2-7; D remains unclear. The germline V gene encodes CDR1 SGHRS and CDR2 YFSETQ. CDR3 size: 13 residues. V gave up 1 base and J gave up 2 bases, with 7 bases separating them. CDR3 nucleotides: TGCGCCAGCAGCTTGCGAGGCCCCTACGAGCAGTACTTC. Protein: CASSLRGPYEQYF.

The rearrangement links TRBV11-2 to TRBJ2-7, with D hard to call. This CDR3 is built from 14 residues. CDR1 and CDR2 (germline): SGHAT, FQNNGV. Trimming removed 0 bases from V and 5 bases from J, with 11 bases in between. The CDR3 here is CASSLEIVQNEQYF. The CDR3 bases are TGTGCCAGCAGCTTAGAGATCGTCCAGAACGAGCAGTACTTC.

The V gene is TRBV7-9, the J gene TRBJ2-7; 9 bases map to TRBD1. Per the germline V gene, CDR1 is SEHNR and CDR2 is FQNEAQ (reference sequence). The J segment lost 2 bases and the V segment lost 5 bases, leaving 4 bases of the junction unmatched. CDR3 size: 14 residues. DNA of the CDR3: TGTGCCAGCAGCCCGTGGGACAGGGCCTACGAGCAGTACTTC. Translation: CASSPWDRAYEQYF.

The chain combines TRBV4-1 with TRBJ1-4, with TRBD1 identical over 7 bases. The CDR3 loop spans 13 amino acids. CDR1 is MGHRA, CDR2 YSYEKL, per germline. The J segment lost 11 bases and the V segment lost 0 bases, leaving 3 bases of the junction unmatched. The DNA of the CDR3 is TGCGCCAGCAGCCAAGACAGGGGGACTAAACTGTTTTTT. It yields the protein CASSQDRGTKLFF.

This clone has a handful of counts. The V call is TRBV7-9, the J call TRBJ2-3; D perhaps matches TRBD1 (6 bases). The CDR3 contains 16 residues. Trimming shortened V by 3 bases and J by 2 bases, and 15 bases separated the two germline ends. The germline CDR1 and CDR2 sequences are SEHNR and FQNEAQ (reference sequence). CDR3: CASSFSLGQTTDTQYF. CDR3 DNA sequence: TGTGCCAGCAGCTTTTCTCTAGGACAGACCACAGATACGCAGTATTTT.

The chain is built from TRBV5-4 and TRBJ1-1; D gene uncertain. Trimming left V 5 bases short and J 4 bases short, with 6 bases between. The CDR3 has 11 residues. Per germline, CDR1 SGHNT and CDR2 YYREEE (reference sequence). The DNA of the CDR3 is TGTGCCAGCAGGGGAGGCACTGAAGCTTTCTTT. Residues: CASRGGTEAFF. Combining the CDR3 with reference TRBV5-4 and TRBJ1-1 gives the whole variable domain ETGVTQSPTHLIKTRGQQVTLRCSSQSGHNTVSWYQQALGQGPQFIFQYYREEENGRGNFPPRFSGLQFPNYSSELNVNALELDDSALYLCASRGGTEAFFGQGTRLTVV.

The gene calls are TRBV24-1 and TRBJ1-6; D is uncertain. The germline gives CDR1 KGHDR, CDR2 SFDVKD. The CDR3 sequence is 24 residues long. The V gene lost 2 bases and the J gene lost 5 bases, with 36 bases spanning the gap. The CDR3 here is CATSDSSPTIYSPDPRRNNSPLHF. The CDR3 region has the DNA TGTGCCACCAGTGATTCATCTCCGACGATATACAGTCCTGATCCCCGTCGGAATAATTCACCCCTCCACTTT.

The rearrangement links TRBV24-1 to TRBJ2-7; 9 positions agree with TRBD1. Germline CDR1 KGHDR, CDR2 SFDVKD. The V and J ends lost 3 bases and 0 bases, in that order; junction bases with no gene match: 8. The CDR3 is 17 residues long. The CDR3 loop reads CATSDQSSGQGSYEQYF. For the CDR3, the DNA is TGTGCCACCAGTGATCAATCATCGGGACAGGGCTCCTACGAGCAGTACTTC.

The rearrangement links TRBV5-1 to TRBJ2-3; tentatively, D is TRBD1 (5 bases). The CDR3 is 14 residues long. Germline values: CDR1 SGHRS, CDR2 YFSETQ. Between the trimmed V and J ends, which lost 0 bases and 1 base, there was a span of 6 bases. The CDR3 coding sequence is TGCGCCAGCAGCTTGGGACAGCGCACAGATACGCAGTATTTT. The encoded protein is CASSLGQRTDTQYF. Full variable domain (outside the CDR3, taken from reference TRBV5-1 and TRBJ2-3): KAGVTQTPRYLIKTRGQQVTLSCSPISGHRSVSWYQQTPGQGLQFLFEYFSETQRNKGNFPGRFSGRQFSNSRSEMNVSTLELGDSALYLCASSLGQRTDTQYFGPGTRLTVL.

The chain uses TRBV28 and TRBJ2-5; a possible D gene is TRBD1 (5 bases). This CDR3 region has 11 residues. Deletions cut 8 bases from V and 5 bases from J, with 9 bases between. The germline CDR1 and CDR2 sequences are MDHEN and SYDVKM. In DNA, the CDR3 is TGTGCCAGCGCAGGGTTGGAGACCCAGTACTTC. It is translated as CASAGLETQYF.

The chain is built from TRBV6-5 and TRBJ1-2, with 9 nucleotides matching TRBD1. The CDR3 covers 13 residues. With V trimmed by 5 bases and J by 8 bases, 6 bases remained unmatched. CDR1 and CDR2 from the germline V gene are MNHEY and SVGAGI. CDR3 coding DNA: TGTGCCAGCAGTAAGACAGGGGGAGGGGGCTACACCTTC. Translating gives CASSKTGGGGYTF.

This rearrangement joins TRBV9 to TRBJ1-2; 11 bases line up with TRBD1. V dropped 4 bases and J dropped 7; count of bases not matched to a gene: 9. The CDR3 consists of 15 residues. Looked up from germline, CDR1 is SGDLS and CDR2 is YYNGEE. The CDR3 region is CASSTRTGGEVGYTF. The CDR3 bases are TGTGCCAGCAGCACGCGGACAGGGGGCGAGGTTGGCTACACCTTC.

The V call is TRBV6-5, the J call TRBJ1-3; D remains unclear. The length of the CDR3 is 15 residues. Germline lookup yields CDR1 MNHEY and CDR2 SVGAGI. Trimming stripped 7 bases from V and 4 bases from J, with 17 bases between. CDR3 sequence: CASTPRRGRGNTIYF. The CDR3 DNA follows: TGTGCCAGCACCCCCCGGCGGGGAAGGGGAAACACCATATATTTT.